This TCR beta chain was identified during a study of T cell responses to AZD1222 COVID-19 vaccine. Study in general: Both about-4-week and about-12-week second-dose recipients were combined.

The data were produced by immunoSEQ multiplex PCR, yet TCRdb's version contains in-frame clones alone and is incomplete. The table has about 120,000 clones, around 87% seen once. This clone was observed once. Its antigen remains unidentified. The CDR3 length is 15 residues. CDR1 and CDR2 (germline): MGHRA, YSYEKL. The ends were cut back, 1 base at V and 6 bases at J, with 15 bases in the middle. Study outcomes and limitations: Baseline antibody screening turned up just a handful of seropositive AZD1222 recipients. Donors, mostly white British, included more females; clonal diversity was possibly underestimated.

The clonotype comes from an adult in good health. This chain uses TRBV4-1 with TRBJ1-2; perhaps TRBD1 as D (6 bases). The input for sequencing was peripheral blood, taken on day 0 of AZD1222 vaccination. The CDR3 DNA sequence: TGCGCCAGCAGCCAAGGCCCGCAGGGGATAGATGGCTACACCTTC. Encoded protein: CASSQGPQGIDGYTF.